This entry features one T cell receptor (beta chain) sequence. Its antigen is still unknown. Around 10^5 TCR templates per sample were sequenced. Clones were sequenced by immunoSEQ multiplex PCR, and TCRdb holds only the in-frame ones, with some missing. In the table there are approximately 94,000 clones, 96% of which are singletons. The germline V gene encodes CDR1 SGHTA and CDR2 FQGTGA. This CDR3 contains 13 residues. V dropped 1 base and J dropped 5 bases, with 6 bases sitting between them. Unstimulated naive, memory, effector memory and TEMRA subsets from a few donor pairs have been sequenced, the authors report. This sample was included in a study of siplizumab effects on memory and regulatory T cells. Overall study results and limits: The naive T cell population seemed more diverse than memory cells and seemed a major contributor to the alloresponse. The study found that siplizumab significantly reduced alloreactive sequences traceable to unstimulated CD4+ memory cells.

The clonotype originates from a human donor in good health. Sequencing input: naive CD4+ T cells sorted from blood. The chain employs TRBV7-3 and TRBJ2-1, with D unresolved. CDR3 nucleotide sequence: TGTGCCAGCAGCTTAAGTCGGGACAATGAGCAGTTCTTC. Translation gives CASSLSRDNEQFF.